The source of this T cell receptor beta chain is a study of blood T cell repertoires in COVID-19. Overall study: COVID-19 samples from acute and convalescent phases originated in the United States, Italy and Spain. PBMCs, B-cell-depleted T cells, or T cells were the source of the cDNA or gDNA that made up the material.

A Seattle source enrolled patients during active infection and followed them longitudinally. Original methodology: From reference gene primer amplification, estimates of nucleated cell counts were derived. Produced via immunoSEQ multiplex PCR; TCRdb's table is partial and in-frame only. V and J calls and clone size come straight from that table; D and trimming were deduced from the DNA. This table holds roughly 180,000 clones, roughly 85% found once. The clonotype comes from a woman between 45 and 60 years old with COVID-19, enrolled during active disease. Sequencing input: peripheral blood.

The CDR3 DNA follows: TGTGCCAGCAGTTTATTGGGACTAGCGGGGGGTATCGTGCCCGATGAGCAGTTCTTC. Protein product: CASSLLGLAGGIVPDEQFF. J is TRBJ2-1 and V is TRBV27, with 15 bases lining up with TRBD2. Per the germline V gene, CDR1 is MNHEY and CDR2 is SMNVEV (reference sequence). Germline trimming cut 1 base from V and 8 bases from J; bases unmatched to any gene: 12. The CDR3 extends over 19 amino acids.